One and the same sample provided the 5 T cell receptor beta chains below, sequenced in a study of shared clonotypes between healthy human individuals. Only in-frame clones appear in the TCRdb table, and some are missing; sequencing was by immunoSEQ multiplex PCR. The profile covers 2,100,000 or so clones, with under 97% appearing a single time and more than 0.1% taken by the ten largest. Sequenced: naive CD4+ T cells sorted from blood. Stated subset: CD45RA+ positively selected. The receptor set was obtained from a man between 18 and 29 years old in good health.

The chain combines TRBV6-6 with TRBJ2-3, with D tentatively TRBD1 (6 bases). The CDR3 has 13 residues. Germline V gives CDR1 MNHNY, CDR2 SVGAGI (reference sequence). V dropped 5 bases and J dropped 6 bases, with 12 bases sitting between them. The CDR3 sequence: CASSDTGTDTQYF. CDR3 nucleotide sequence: TGTGCCAGCAGTGATACAGGGACGGATACGCAGTATTTT.

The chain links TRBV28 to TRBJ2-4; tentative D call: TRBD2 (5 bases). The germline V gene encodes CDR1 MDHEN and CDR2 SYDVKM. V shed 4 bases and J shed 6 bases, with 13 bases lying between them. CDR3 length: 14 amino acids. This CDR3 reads CASSSPGRVNIQYF. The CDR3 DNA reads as TGTGCCAGCAGTTCCCCCGGGCGGGTAAACATTCAGTACTTC.

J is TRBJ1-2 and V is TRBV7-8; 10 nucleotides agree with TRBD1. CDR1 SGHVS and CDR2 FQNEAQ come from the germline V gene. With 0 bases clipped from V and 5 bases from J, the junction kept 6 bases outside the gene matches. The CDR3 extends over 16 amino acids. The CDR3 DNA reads TGTGCCAGCAGCTTAGCGGGGAGGGGACAGGGGTATGGCTACACCTTC. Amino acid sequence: CASSLAGRGQGYGYTF.

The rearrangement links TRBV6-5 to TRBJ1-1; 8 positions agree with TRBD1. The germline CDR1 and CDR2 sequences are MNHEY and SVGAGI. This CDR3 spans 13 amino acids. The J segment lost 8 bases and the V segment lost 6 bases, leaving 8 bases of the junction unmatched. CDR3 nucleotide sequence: TGTGCCAGCAGCCGGCCAGGGACAGGCGAAGCTTTCTTT. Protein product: CASSRPGTGEAFF.

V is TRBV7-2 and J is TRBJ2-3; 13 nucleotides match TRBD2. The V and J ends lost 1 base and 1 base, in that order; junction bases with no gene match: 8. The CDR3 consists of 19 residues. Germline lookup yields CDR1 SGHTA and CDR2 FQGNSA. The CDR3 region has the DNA TGTGCCAGCAGCTTAGTCGGTGGAGGACTAGCGGGAGGCACAGATACGCAGTATTTT. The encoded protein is CASSLVGGGLAGGTDTQYF.